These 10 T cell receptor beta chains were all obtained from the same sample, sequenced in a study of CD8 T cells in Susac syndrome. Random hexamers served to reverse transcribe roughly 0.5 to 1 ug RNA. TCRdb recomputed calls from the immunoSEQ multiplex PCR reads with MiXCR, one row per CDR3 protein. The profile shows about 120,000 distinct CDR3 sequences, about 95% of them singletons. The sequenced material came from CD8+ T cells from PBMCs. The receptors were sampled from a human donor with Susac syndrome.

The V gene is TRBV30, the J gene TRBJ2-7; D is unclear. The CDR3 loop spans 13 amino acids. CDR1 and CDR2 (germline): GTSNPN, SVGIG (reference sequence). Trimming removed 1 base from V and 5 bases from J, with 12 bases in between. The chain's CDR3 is CAWSGLFRDEQYF. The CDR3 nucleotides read TGTGCCTGGAGTGGACTGTTTCGGGACGAGCAGTACTTC. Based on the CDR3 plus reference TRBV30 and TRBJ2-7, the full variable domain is SQTIHQWPATLVQPVGSPLSLECTVEGTSNPNLYWYRQAAGRGLQLLFYSVGIGQISSEVPQNLSASRPQDRQFILSSKKLLLSDSGFYLCAWSGLFRDEQYFGPGTRLTVT.

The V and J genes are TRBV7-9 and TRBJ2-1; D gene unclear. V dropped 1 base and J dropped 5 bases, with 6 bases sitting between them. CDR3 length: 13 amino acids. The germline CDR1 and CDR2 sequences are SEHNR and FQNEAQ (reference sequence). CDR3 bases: TGTGCCAGCAGCTTAGTCGTGAACAATGAGCAGTTCTTC. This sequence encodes CASSLVVNNEQFF.

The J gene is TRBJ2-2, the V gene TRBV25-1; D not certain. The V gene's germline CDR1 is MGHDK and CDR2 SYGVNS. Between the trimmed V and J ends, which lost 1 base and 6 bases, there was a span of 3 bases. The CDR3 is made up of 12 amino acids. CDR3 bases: TGTGCCAGCAGTGAATGGGCCGGGGAGCTGTTTTTT. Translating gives CASSEWAGELFF.

The CDR3 sequence: CASSLAGQANEAFF. CDR3 DNA: TGTGCCAGCAGCTTAGCTGGCCAGGCCAACGAAGCTTTCTTT. The V gene is TRBV11-2, the J gene TRBJ1-1; D call uncertain. V lost 1 base and J lost 8, with 14 bases in between. The germline V gene encodes CDR1 SGHAT and CDR2 FQNNGV. The CDR3 is made up of 14 amino acids. Full variable domain (remainder filled in from reference TRBV11-2 and TRBJ1-1): EAGVAQSPRYKIIEKRQSVAFWCNPISGHATLYWYQQILGQGPKLLIQFQNNGVVDDSQLPKDRFSAERLKGVDSTLKIQPAKLEDSAVYLCASSLAGQANEAFFGQGTRLTVV.

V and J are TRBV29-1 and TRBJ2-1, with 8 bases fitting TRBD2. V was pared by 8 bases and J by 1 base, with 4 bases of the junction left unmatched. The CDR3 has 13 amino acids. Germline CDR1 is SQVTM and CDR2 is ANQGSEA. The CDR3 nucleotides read TGCAGCATTAGACTAGCGTCCTACAATGAGCAGTTCTTC. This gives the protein CSIRLASYNEQFF.

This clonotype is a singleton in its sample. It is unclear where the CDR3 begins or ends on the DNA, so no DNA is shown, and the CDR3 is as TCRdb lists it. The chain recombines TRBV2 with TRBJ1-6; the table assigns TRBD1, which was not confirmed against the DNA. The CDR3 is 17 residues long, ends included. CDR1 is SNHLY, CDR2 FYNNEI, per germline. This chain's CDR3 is CASSSSDLTGEDSPLHF.

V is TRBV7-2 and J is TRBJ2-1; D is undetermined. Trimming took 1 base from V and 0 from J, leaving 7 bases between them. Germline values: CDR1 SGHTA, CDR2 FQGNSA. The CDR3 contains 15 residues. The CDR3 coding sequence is TGTGCCAGCAGCTTAGGGTTTAGCTCCTACAATGAGCAGTTCTTC. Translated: CASSLGFSSYNEQFF.

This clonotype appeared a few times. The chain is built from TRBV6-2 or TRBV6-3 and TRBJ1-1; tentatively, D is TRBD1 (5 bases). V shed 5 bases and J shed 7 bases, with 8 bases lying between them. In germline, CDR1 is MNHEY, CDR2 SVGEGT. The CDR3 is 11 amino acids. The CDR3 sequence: CASSHDSEAFF. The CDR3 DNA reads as TGTGCCAGCAGTCACGACAGTGAAGCTTTCTTT.

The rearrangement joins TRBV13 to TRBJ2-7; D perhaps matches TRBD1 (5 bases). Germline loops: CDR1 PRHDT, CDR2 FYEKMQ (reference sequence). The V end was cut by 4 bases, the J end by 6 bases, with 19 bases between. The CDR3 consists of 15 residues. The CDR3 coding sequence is TGTGCCAGCAGCTCCAGAGGTCAGGGCTATCCCGAGCAGTACTTC. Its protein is CASSSRGQGYPEQYF.

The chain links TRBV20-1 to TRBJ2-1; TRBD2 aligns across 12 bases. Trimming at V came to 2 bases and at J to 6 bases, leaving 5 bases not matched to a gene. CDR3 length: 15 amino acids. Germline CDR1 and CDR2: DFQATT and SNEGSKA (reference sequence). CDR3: CSARQLAGGRNEQFF. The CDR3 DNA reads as TGCAGTGCTAGACAGCTAGCGGGGGGGCGCAATGAGCAGTTCTTC.